The clone carrying this TCR beta chain was recorded many times. The sample comes from a study of T-cell reconstitution after alpha-beta-depleted transplantation in children. The TCRbeta library was prepared with unique molecular identifiers. In TCRdb, the PCR reads were re-called with MiXCR into one record per CDR3 protein. Of 280,000 or so distinct CDR3 sequences in the sample, 11% were seen once. Germline CDR1 and CDR2: DFQATT and SNEGSKA (reference sequence). The CDR3 is 14 amino acids. V was clipped by 0 bases and J by 2 bases, with 10 bases between them. This specimen consisted of peripheral blood, obtained 180 days after TCRalphabeta/CD19-depleted stem cell transplant. The sequence derives from a male patient aged 2 to 10 who had a stem cell transplant for chronic granulomatous disease, so the T cells may come from the graft donor. The chain employs TRBV20-1 and TRBJ1-1, with D perhaps TRBD1 (6 bases). The CDR3 DNA reads TGCAGTGCTAGAGAATCACAGGGAAACACTGAAGCTTTCTTT. It encodes CSARESQGNTEAFF.